A single TCR beta chain is shown here with its context. Its antigen is as yet unknown. Specified treatment: some 20 received Ad26.COV2.S at low or high dose, single or two shots; roughly five received placebo; per-sample allocation not given. The investigators took samples on day 63 after the first vaccine or placebo injection. The record originates from a study of Ad26.COV2.S vaccination and SARS-CoV-2 variants. Overall study context: Ad26.COV2.S arm of COV1001 included the donor. By the intramuscular route, Ad26.COV2.S was given once, or twice 56 days apart. Overall study results and limits: Breadth and depth estimates from TCRs may understate total T cell responses.

V was shortened by 4 bases and J by 2 bases, with 8 bases between the two germline ends. The CDR3 is 12 amino acids. CDR1 and CDR2 from the germline V gene are SQVTM and ANQGSEA. Data came from immunoSEQ multiplex PCR; TCRdb stores just in-frame clones and leaves some out. The sample has 320,000 or so clones, roughly 88% seen once. The chain uses TRBV29-1 and TRBJ1-1; no reliable D call. The TCR sequence derives from a person aged 18-60 years who received the Ad26.COV2.S COVID-19 vaccine or a placebo. The sample consisted of peripheral blood, taken in a trial of Ad26.COV2.S vaccine versus placebo. CDR3 sequence (DNA): TGCAGCGTTGTAGAGAGCAACACTGAAGCTTTCTTT. This encodes CSVVESNTEAFF. Full variable domain (rest looked up from reference TRBV29-1 and TRBJ1-1): SAVISQKPSRDICQRGTSLTIQCQVDSQVTMMFWYRQQPGQSLTLIATANQGSEATYESGFVIDKFPISRPNLTFSTLTVSNMSPEDSSIYLCSVVESNTEAFFGQGTRLTVV.